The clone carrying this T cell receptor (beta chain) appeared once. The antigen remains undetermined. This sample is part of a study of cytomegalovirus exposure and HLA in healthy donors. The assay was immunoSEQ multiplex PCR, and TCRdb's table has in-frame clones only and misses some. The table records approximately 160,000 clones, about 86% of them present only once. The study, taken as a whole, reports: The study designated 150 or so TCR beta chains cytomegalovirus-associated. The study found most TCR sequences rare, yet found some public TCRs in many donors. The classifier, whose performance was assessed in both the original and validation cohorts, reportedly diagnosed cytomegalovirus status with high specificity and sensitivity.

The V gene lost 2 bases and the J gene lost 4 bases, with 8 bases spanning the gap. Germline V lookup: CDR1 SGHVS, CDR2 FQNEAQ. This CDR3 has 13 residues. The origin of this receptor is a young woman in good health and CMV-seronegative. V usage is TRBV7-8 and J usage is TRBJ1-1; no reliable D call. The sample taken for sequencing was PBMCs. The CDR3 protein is CASSLRPGTEAFF. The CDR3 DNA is TGTGCCAGCAGCTTAAGGCCGGGCACTGAAGCTTTCTTT.